This T cell receptor (delta chain) was recorded in a study of gamma-delta T cells after stem cell transplantation. TCRdb re-identified clones in the RT-PCR reads via CATT. The sample includes 13,000 to 15,000 delta-chain clones, roughly a third of them seen just once. Germline CDR1 is TSWWSYY and CDR2 is QGS. This CDR3 has 16 residues. The V and J ends lost 9 bases and 0 bases respectively, with 20 bases between them. The sequenced sample consisted of gamma-delta T cells. The chain joins TRDV1 to TRDJ1; D is possibly TRDD3 (6 bases). This clonotype was sampled from a human donor. It is not recorded whose cells these are; they may come from a transplant donor. The CDR3 sequence is CALRYGSGSYTDKLIF. In DNA form, the CDR3 reads TGTGCTCTAAGATACGGATCTGGGTCGTACACCGATAAACTCATCTTT.